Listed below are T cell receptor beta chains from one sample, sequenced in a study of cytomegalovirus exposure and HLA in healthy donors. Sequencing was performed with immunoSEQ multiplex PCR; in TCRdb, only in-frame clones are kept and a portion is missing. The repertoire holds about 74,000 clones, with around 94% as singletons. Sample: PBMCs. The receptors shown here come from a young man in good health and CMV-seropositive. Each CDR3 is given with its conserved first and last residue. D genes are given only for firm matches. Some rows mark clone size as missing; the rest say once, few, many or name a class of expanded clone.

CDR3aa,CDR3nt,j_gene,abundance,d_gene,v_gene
CASSLTSSDDQYF,TGTGCCAGCAGCTTAACGTCTAGCGACGATCAGTACTTC,TRBJ2-7,NA,NA,TRBV7-9
CASSIYIEETQYF,TGTGCCAGTAGTATTTATATAGAAGAGACCCAGTACTTC,TRBJ2-5,NA,NA,TRBV19
CASSPGTGRVTDTQYF,TGTGCCAGCAGCCCCGGGACAGGTCGGGTTACAGATACGCAGTATTTT,TRBJ2-3,NA,TRBD1,TRBV7-2
CASSEAGFAEAFF,TGTGCCAGCAGTGAGGCCGGGTTTGCTGAAGCTTTCTTT,TRBJ1-1,NA,NA,TRBV2
CASSPGRGLARNEQYF,TGTGCCAGCAGCCCGGGTAGAGGACTAGCGCGCAACGAGCAGTACTTC,TRBJ2-7,NA,TRBD2,TRBV5-4
CASRAEPSGANVLTF,TGTGCCAGCAGGGCGGAGCCCTCTGGGGCCAACGTCCTGACTTTC,TRBJ2-6,NA,NA,TRBV6-1
CASSLGSAGGSGSYNEQFF,TGCGCCAGCAGCTTGGGGTCAGCGGGAGGGTCGGGATCCTACAATGAGCAGTTCTTC,TRBJ2-1,NA,TRBD2,TRBV5-1
CASSPARQGRRTEAFF,TGTGCCAGCAGCCCGGCGCGGCAGGGGCGTCGCACTGAAGCTTTCTTT,TRBJ1-1,once,NA,TRBV11-2
CASSPPGSNQPQHF,TGTGCCAGTAGTCCCCCCGGGAGCAATCAGCCCCAGCATTTT,TRBJ1-5,NA,NA,TRBV19
CSTPTGGAGGYTF,TGCAGCACGCCGACAGGGGGCGCCGGAGGCTACACCTTC,TRBJ1-2,once,TRBD1,TRBV29-1
CASSSAYEQYF,TGTGCCAGCAGTTCAGCCTACGAGCAGTACTTC,TRBJ2-7,NA,NA,TRBV5-6
CASSDRGPYEQYF,TGTGCCAGCAGCGACAGGGGCCCCTACGAGCAGTACTTC,TRBJ2-7,NA,TRBD1,TRBV6-6
CASAGLAGAYEQYF,TGTGCCAGCGCGGGCCTAGCGGGCGCCTACGAGCAGTACTTC,TRBJ2-7,NA,TRBD2,TRBV2
CASSEGTSGTDTQYF,TGTGCCAGCAGTGAAGGGACTAGCGGCACAGATACGCAGTATTTT,TRBJ2-3,few,TRBD2,TRBV6-4
CASSLTGAKGTNEKLFF,TGCGCCAGCAGCTTGACAGGGGCCAAGGGGACTAATGAAAAACTGTTTTTT,TRBJ1-4,NA,TRBD1,TRBV5-1
CASSYSARGVTEAFF,TGTGCCAGCAGTTACTCTGCCAGGGGGGTCACTGAAGCTTTCTTT,TRBJ1-1,NA,TRBD1,TRBV6-5
CASSFQGGSETQYF,TGTGCCAGCAGCTTCCAGGGCGGGAGTGAGACCCAGTACTTC,TRBJ2-5,once,TRBD2,TRBV5-6
CASSLALSGNTIYF,TGTGCCAGCAGCTTGGCTCTCTCTGGAAACACCATATATTTT,TRBJ1-3,NA,NA,TRBV5-6
CASSLGVRVIEAFF,TGTGCCAGCAGTTTAGGGGTCAGGGTAATTGAAGCTTTCTTT,TRBJ1-1,once,NA,TRBV28
CASSYSSQGKGSGNTIYF,TGTGCCAGCAGTTACTCCTCCCAGGGGAAGGGCTCTGGAAACACCATATATTTT,TRBJ1-3,NA,NA,TRBV6-7
CASSLSNLQGTEAFF,TGTGCCAGCAGCTTGTCTAATCTTCAGGGAACTGAAGCTTTCTTT,TRBJ1-1,NA,NA,TRBV5-5
CASSLAGLLKYTDTQYF,TGCGCCAGCAGCCTGGCGGGCCTCCTTAAGTACACAGATACGCAGTATTTT,TRBJ2-3,NA,NA,TRBV4-1
CASRRSSGPSYEQYF,TGTGCCAGCAGGCGATCTAGCGGGCCCTCCTACGAGCAGTACTTC,TRBJ2-7,NA,TRBD2,TRBV6-6
CASSPGGSNNEQFF,TGCGCCAGCAGCCCGGGGGGGAGCAACAATGAGCAGTTCTTC,TRBJ2-1,NA,TRBD2,TRBV4-1
CASSLDWASGTPYEQYF,TGTGCCAGCAGCTTAGATTGGGCTAGCGGGACCCCCTACGAGCAGTACTTC,TRBJ2-7,NA,TRBD2,TRBV7-9
CASSDGQGTSNEKLFF,TGTGCCAGCTCGGATGGACAGGGGACGAGTAATGAAAAACTGTTTTTT,TRBJ1-4,few,TRBD1,TRBV18
CASSSTGNYGYTF,TGTGCCAGCAGCTCGACAGGGAACTATGGCTACACCTTC,TRBJ1-2,NA,TRBD1,TRBV7-2
CASSLRASGINEQFF,TGTGCCAGCAGCTTAAGGGCTAGCGGGATAAATGAGCAGTTCTTC,TRBJ2-1,NA,TRBD2,TRBV11-2
CASSEEGPAGELFF,TGTGCCAGCAGCGAGGAGGGCCCCGCCGGGGAGCTGTTTTTT,TRBJ2-2,NA,NA,TRBV9